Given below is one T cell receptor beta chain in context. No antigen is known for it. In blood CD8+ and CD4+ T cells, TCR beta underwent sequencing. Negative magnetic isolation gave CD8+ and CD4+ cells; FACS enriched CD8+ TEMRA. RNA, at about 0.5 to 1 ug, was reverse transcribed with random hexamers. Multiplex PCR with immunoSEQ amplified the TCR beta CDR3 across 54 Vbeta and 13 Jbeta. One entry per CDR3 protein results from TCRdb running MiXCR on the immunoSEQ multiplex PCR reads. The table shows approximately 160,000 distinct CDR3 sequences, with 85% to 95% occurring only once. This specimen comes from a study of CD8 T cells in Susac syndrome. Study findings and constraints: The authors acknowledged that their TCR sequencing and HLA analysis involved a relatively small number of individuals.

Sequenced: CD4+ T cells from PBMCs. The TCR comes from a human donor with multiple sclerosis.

The CDR3 sequence is CASSVDSGRRTDTQYF. DNA for the CDR3: TGTGCCAGCAGCGTAGATTCGGGCAGGCGAACAGATACGCAGTATTTT. This sequence joins TRBV9 and TRBJ2-3; D ambiguous. V gave up 0 bases and J gave up 3 bases, with 14 bases separating them. CDR1 and CDR2 from the germline V gene are SGDLS and YYNGEE. The CDR3 runs to 16 residues.